This T cell receptor (beta chain) was sequenced during a study of cytomegalovirus exposure and HLA in healthy donors. Researchers ran the PCR with 60 Vbeta and 13 Jbeta primers. Repertoires were generated with immunoSEQ multiplex PCR, while TCRdb's copy carries only in-frame clones and drops some. In the table there are approximately 150,000 clones, just over 75% of which are singletons. The CDR3 contains 22 residues. J lost 2 bases, V lost 2 bases, and 23 bases had no gene match. Looked up from germline, CDR1 is LNHDA and CDR2 is SQIVND (reference sequence). As concerns this clone: Its specificity is not known.

General study points: In a later analysis, productive TCRs from donors in an Asian-associated ancestry cluster reportedly carried fewer N-insertions than the cohort mean. In a later analysis, DRB1 alleles had the most associated TCRs; HLA-C alleles the fewest.

The sequenced material came from PBMCs. The receptor was derived from a man aged 35 to 55 in good health and CMV-seronegative. The chain employs TRBV19 and TRBJ2-1; 8 positions agree with TRBD2. The CDR3 spells CASSIPRWGAGEDRFAYNEQFF. CDR3 bases: TGTGCCAGTAGTATACCCCGTTGGGGAGCGGGAGAAGATCGTTTCGCCTACAATGAGCAGTTCTTC.